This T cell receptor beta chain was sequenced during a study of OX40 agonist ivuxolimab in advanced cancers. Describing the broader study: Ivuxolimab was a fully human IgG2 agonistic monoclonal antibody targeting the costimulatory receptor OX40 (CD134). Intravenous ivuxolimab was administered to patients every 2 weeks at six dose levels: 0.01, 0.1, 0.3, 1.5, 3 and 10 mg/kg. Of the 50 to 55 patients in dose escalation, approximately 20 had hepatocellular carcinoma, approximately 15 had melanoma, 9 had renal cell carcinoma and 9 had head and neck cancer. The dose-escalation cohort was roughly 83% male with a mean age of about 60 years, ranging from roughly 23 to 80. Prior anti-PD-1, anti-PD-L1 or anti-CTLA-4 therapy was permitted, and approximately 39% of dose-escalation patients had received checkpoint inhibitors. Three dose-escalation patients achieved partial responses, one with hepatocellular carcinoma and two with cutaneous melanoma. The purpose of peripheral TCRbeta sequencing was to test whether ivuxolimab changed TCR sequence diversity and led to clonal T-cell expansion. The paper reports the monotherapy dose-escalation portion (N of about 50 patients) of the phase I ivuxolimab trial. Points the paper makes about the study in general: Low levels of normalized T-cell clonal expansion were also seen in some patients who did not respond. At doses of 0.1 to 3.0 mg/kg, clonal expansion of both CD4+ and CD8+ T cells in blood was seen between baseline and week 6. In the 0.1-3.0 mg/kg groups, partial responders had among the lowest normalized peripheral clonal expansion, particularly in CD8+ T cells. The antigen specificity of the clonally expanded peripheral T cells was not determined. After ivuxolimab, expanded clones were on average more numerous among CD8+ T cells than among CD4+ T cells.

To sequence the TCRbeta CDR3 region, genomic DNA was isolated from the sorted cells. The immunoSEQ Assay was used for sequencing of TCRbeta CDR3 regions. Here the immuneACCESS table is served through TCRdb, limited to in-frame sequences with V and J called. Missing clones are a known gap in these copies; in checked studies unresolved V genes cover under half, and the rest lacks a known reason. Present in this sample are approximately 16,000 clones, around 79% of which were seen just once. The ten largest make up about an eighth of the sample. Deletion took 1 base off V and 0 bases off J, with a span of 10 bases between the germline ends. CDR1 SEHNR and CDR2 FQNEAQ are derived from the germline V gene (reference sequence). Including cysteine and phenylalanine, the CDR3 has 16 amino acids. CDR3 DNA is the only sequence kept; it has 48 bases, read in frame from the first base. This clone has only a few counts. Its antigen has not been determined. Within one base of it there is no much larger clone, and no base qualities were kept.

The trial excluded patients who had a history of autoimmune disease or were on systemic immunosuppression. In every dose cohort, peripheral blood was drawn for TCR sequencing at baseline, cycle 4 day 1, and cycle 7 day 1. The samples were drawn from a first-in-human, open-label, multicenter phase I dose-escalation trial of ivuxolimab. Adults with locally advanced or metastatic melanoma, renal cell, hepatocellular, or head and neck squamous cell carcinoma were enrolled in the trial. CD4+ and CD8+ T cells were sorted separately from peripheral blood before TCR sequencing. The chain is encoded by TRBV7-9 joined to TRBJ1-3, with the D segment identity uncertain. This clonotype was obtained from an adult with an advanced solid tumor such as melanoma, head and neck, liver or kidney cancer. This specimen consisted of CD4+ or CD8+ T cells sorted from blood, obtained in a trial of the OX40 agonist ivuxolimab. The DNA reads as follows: TGTGCCAGCAGCTTAGATGTGAGAGTCTCTGGAAACACCATATATTTT. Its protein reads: CASSLDVRVSGNTIYF.